Reported below is one T cell receptor beta chain. Its antigen remains unknown. Given a much more abundant clone one base away, this may be a read error. This sample was taken from a study of T cells in Graves' hyperthyroidism and ophthalmopathy. Lactation, pregnancy, other autoimmune disease or uncontrolled infection led to exclusion of patients. This sample holds PBMCs from less than 11 ml fresh peripheral blood. Study results and limitations: Clonotypes that were expanded in thyroid above 0.001 mostly appeared in blood too. The model anticipated ophthalmopathy a median approximately six months pre-onset.

TCR beta CDR3 sequences were amplified from RNA transcripts. The HTBI primer set drove a first-round RT-PCR of the TCR CDR3. Each CDR3 protein gets one entry after TCRdb re-called the multiplex PCR reads with MiXCR. The sample carries 600,000 to 750,000 distinct CDR3 sequences, 17% recorded once. The CDR3 covers 15 residues. The germline CDR1 and CDR2 sequences are LGHDT and YNNKEL (reference sequence). This clonotype was obtained from a man aged 50 to 59 with Graves' hyperthyroidism. The rearrangement links TRBV3-1 to TRBJ2-1; 8 bases fit TRBD2. The sequencing sample was made of blood. CDR3 DNA: TGTGCCAGCGGCCAATCTAGCGGGTCTTACAATGAGCAGTTCTTC. It translates to CASGQSSGSYNEQFF.